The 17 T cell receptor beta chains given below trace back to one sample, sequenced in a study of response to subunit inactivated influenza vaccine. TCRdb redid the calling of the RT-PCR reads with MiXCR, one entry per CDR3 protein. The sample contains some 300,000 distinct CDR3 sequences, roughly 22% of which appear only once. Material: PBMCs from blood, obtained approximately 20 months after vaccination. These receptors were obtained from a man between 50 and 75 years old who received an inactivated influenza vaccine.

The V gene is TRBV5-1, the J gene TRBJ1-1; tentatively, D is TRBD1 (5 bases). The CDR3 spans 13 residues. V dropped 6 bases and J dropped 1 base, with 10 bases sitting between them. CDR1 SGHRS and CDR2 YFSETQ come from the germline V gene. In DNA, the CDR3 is TGCGCCAGCAACTTCACAGGGAACACTGAAGCTTTCTTT. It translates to CASNFTGNTEAFF.

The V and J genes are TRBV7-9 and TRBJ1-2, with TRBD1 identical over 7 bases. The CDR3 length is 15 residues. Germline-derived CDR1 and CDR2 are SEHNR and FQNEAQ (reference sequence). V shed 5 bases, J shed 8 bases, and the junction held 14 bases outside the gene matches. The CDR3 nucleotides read TGTGCCAGCAGCCGAGATGACAGGGCTCGACCGGGCTACACCTTC. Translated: CASSRDDRARPGYTF. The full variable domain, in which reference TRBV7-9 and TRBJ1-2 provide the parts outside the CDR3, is DTGVSQNPRHKITKRGQNVTFRCDPISEHNRLYWYRQTLGQGPEFLTYFQNEAQLEKSRLLSDRFSAERPKGSFSTLEIQRTEQGDSAMYLCASSRDDRARPGYTFGSGTRLTVV.

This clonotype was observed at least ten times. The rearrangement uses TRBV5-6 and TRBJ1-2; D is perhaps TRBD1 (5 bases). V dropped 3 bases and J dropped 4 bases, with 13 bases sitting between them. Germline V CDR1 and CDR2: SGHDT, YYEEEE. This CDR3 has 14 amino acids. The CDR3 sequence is CASSSDRNFYGYTF. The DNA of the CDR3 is TGTGCCAGCAGCTCAGACAGAAACTTCTATGGCTACACCTTC.

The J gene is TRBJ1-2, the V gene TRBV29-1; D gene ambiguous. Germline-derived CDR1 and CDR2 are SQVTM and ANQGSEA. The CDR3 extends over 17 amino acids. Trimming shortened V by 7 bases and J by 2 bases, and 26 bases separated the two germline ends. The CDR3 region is CSASSSRPTRENYGYTF. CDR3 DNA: TGCAGCGCTTCCTCCTCCCGACCGACTCGGGAGAACTATGGCTACACCTTC.

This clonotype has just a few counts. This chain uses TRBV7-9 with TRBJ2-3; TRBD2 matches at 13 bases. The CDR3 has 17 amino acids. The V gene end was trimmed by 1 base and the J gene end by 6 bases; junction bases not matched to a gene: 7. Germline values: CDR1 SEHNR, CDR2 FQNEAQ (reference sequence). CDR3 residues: CASSLVMTSGGTDTQYF. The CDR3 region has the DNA TGTGCCAGCAGCTTAGTTATGACTAGCGGGGGGACGGATACGCAGTATTTT.

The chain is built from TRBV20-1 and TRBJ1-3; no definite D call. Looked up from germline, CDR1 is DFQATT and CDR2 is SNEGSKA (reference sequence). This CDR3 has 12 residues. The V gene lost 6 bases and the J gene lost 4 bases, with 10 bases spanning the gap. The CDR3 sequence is CSATRSGNTIYF. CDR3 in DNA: TGCAGTGCAACCCGTTCGGGAAACACCATATATTTT.

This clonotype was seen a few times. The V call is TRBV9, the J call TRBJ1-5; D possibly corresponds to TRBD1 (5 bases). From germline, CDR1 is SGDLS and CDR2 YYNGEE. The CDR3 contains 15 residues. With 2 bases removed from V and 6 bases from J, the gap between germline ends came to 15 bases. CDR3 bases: TGTGCCAGCAGCGTCTCAGAGGGGCGCGGTCAGCCCCAGCATTTT. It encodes CASSVSEGRGQPQHF.

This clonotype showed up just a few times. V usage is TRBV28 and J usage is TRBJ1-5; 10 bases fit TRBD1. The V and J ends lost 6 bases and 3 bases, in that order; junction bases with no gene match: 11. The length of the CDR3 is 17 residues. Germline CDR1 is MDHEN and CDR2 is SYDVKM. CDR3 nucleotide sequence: TGTGCCAGCAGGGCTGACATGGGACAGGGGATCAATCAGCCCCAGCATTTT. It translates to CASRADMGQGINQPQHF.

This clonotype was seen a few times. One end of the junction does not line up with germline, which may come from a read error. CDR3 amino acids: CASGFGTSGSTDTQYF. The DNA of the CDR3 is TGCGCCAGCGGCTTCGGGACTAGCGGTAGCACAGATACGCAGTATTTT. The J gene is TRBJ2-3, the V gene TRBV5-1; 11 nucleotides agree with TRBD2. From germline, CDR1 is SGHRS and CDR2 YFSETQ. This CDR3 has 16 amino acids.

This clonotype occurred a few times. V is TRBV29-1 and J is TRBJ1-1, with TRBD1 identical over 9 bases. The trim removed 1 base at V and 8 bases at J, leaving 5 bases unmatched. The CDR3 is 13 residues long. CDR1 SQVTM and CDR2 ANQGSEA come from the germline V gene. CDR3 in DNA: TGCAGCGTTGAAGGCACCACAGGGGGCGAAGCTTTCTTT. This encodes CSVEGTTGGEAFF.

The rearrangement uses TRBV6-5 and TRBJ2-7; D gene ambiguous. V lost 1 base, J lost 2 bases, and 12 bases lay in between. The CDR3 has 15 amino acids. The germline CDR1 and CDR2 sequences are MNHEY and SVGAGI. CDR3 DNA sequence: TGTGCCAGCAGTTACTTCCGGGCAGGAGCCTACGAGCAGTACTTC. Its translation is CASSYFRAGAYEQYF.

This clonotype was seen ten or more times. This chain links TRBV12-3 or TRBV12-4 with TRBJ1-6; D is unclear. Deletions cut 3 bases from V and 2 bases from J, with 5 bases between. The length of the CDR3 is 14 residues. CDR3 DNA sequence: TGTGCCAGCAGTTTCCTGACCTATAATTCACCCCTCCACTTT. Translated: CASSFLTYNSPLHF.

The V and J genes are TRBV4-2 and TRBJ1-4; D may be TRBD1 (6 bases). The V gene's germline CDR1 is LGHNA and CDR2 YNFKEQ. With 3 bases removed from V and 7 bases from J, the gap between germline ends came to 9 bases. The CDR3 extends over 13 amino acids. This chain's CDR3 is CASSQGAGEKLFF. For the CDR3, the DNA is TGTGCCAGCAGCCAGGGGGCGGGTGAAAAACTGTTTTTT.

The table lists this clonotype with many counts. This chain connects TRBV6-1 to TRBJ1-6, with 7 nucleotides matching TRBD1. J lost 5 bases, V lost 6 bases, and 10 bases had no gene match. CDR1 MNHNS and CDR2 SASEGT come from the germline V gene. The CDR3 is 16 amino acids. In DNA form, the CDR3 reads TGTGCCAGCAGAAGACCGGGACAGCCTCATAATTCACCCCTCCACTTT. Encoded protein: CASRRPGQPHNSPLHF.

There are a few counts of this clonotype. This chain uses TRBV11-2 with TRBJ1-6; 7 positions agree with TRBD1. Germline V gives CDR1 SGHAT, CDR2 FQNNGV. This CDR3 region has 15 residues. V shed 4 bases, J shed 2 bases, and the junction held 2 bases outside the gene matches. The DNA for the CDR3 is TGTGCCAGCAGCTCAGGGGGGACCTATAATTCACCCCTCCACTTT. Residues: CASSSGGTYNSPLHF.

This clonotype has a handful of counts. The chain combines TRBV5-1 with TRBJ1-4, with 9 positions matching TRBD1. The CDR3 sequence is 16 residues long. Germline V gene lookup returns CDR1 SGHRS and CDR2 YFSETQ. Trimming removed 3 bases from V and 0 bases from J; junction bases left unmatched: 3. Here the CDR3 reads CASSSGQGATNEKLFF. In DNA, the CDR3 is TGCGCCAGCAGCTCGGGACAGGGTGCAACTAATGAAAAACTGTTTTTT.

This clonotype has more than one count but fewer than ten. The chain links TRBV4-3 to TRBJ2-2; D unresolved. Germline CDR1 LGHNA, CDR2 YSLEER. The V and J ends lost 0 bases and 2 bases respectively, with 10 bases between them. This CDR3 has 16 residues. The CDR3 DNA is TGCGCCAGCAGCCAAGAGGCACCGTCTAACACCGGGGAGCTGTTTTTT. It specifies CASSQEAPSNTGELFF.